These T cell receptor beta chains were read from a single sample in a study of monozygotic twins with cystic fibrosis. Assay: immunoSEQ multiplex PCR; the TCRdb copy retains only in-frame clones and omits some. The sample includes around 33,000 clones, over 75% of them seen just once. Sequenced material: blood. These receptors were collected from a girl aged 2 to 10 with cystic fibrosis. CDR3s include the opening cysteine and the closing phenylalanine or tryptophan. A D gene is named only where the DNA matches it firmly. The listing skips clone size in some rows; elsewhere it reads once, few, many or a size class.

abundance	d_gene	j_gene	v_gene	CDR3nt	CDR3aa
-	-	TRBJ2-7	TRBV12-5	TGTGCTAGTGCCCCAGGGGGGTCCTCTTACGAGCAGTACTTC	CASAPGGSSYEQYF
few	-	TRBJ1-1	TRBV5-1	TGCGCCAGCAGCTTGGAGGGCAGAAACACTGAAGCTTTCTTT	CASSLEGRNTEAFF
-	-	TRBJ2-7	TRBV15	TGTGCCACCAGCAGAGTAAGGGACTCCTACGAGCAGTACTTC	CATSRVRDSYEQYF
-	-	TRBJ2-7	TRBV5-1	TGCGCCAGCAGCCCTGTTCCCCAATCGCCCTACGAGCAGTACTTC	CASSPVPQSPYEQYF
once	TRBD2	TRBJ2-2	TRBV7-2	TGTGCCAGCAGCTTCTCCCGACTAGCGGGGGGGACCGGGGAGCTGTTTTTT	CASSFSRLAGGTGELFF
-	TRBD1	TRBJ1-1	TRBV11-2	TGTGCCAGCAGCCGGGACAGGGGTGAAGCTTTCTTT	CASSRDRGEAFF
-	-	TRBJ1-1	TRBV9	TGTGCCAGCAGCGTAGATGAGAAAATGAACACTGAAGCTTTCTTT	CASSVDEKMNTEAFF
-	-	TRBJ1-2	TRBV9	TGTGCCAGCAGCGTTCCACTCCGGGACGCAAAGGGGGACTATGGCTACACCTTC	CASSVPLRDAKGDYGYTF
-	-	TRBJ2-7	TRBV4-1	TGCGCCAGCAGCCAAGTGGTCGGGGGCGCTTCCTACGAGCAGTACTTC	CASSQVVGGASYEQYF
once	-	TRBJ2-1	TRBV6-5	TGTGCCAGCAGTTCCCTTCTAGCCTCTTCCTACAATGAGCAGTTCTTC	CASSSLLASSYNEQFF